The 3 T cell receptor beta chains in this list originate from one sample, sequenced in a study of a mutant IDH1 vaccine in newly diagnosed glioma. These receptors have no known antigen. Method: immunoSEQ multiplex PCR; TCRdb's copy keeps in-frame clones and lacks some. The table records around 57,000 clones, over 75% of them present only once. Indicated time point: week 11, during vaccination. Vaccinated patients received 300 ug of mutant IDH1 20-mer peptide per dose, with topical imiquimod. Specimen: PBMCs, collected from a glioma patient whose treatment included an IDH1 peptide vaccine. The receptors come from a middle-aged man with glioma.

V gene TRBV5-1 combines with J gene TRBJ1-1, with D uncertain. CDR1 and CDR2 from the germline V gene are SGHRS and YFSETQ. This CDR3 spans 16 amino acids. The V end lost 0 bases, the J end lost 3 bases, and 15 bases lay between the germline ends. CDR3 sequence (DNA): TGCGCCAGCAGCTTGGAGCCCCCCGAGACGTACACTGAAGCTTTCTTT. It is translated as CASSLEPPETYTEAFF.

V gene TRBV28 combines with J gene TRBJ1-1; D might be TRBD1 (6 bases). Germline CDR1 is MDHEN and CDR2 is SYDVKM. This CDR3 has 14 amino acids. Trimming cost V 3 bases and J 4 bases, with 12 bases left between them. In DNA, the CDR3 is TGTGCCAGCAGTTTGTGGGGGGCCAGCACTGAAGCTTTCTTT. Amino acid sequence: CASSLWGASTEAFF. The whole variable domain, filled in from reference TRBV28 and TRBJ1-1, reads DVKVTQSSRYLVKRTGEKVFLECVQDMDHENMFWYRQDPGLGLRLIYFSYDVKMKEKGDIPEGYSVSREKKERFSLILESASTNQTSMYLCASSLWGASTEAFFGQGTRLTVV.

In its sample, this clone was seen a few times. CDR3 sequence (DNA): TGTGCCAGCTCACCGCGGCTGTACAGGGGGCGCGAAAGCCCCAAAGCTAACTATGGCTACACCTTC. This encodes CASSPRLYRGRESPKANYGYTF. The genes are TRBV18 and TRBJ1-2, with TRBD1 identical over 9 bases. Germline V gene data show CDR1 as KGHSH and CDR2 as LQKENI. The CDR3 is 22 amino acids. The V segment lost 3 bases and the J segment 0 bases; nucleotides outside the gene matches: 23. Full variable domain (outside the CDR3, taken from reference TRBV18 and TRBJ1-2): NAGVMQNPRHLVRRRGQEARLRCSPMKGHSHVYWYRQLPEEGLKFMVYLQKENIIDESGMPKERFSAEFPKEGPSILRIQQVVRGDSAAYFCASSPRLYRGRESPKANYGYTFGSGTRLTVV.